The clone carrying this TCR beta chain appeared many times. Its antigen is as yet unknown. The data derive from a study of T cells after yellow fever vaccination. In the study overall: Preparation used SMART-Seq v4 Ultra Low Input for the low-cell-number fractions.

General study points: Faster peaking, at day 5 versus 15, marked a secondary response that was weaker. The study noted that FACS-sorted repertoires could contain abundant clonotypes contaminating from the bulk population.

V lost 3 bases to trimming and J lost 2 bases; unmatched junction nucleotides: 7. The V gene's germline CDR1 is SGDLS and CDR2 YYNGEE. This CDR3 is built from 16 residues. Template switching by 5'RACE produced TCR cDNA, adding a universal primer site and UMIs. TCRdb used MiXCR to reprocess the 5' RACE reads, holding one entry per CDR3 protein. There are about 160,000 distinct CDR3 sequences in the sample; under 7.5% occur only once, and over 2% lies in the top ten. The chain recombines TRBV9 with TRBJ2-2; 7 bases agree with TRBD1. The receptor was isolated from a man between 18 and 35 years old who received the YFV17D yellow fever vaccine. The sequencing here drew on CD4+ T cells sorted from PBMCs, taken about 5 days after the first yellow fever vaccination. The CDR3, as DNA: TGTGCCAGCAGCGAGACGGGACAGATTAACACCGGGGAGCTGTTTTTT. This encodes CASSETGQINTGELFF.